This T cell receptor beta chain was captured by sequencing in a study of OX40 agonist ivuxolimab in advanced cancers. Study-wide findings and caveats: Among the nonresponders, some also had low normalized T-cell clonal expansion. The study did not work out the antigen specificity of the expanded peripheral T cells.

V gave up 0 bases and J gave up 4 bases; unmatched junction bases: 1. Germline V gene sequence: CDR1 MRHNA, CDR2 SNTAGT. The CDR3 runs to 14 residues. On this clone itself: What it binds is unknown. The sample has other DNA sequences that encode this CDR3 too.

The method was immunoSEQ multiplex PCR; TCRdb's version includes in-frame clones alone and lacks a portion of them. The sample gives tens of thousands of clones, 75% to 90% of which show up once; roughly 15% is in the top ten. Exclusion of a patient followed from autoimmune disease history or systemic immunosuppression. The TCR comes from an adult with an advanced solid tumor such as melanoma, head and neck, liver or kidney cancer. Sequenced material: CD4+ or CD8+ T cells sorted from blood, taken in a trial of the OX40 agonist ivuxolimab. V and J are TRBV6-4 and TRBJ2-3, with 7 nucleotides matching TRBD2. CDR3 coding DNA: TGTGCCAGCAGTGACTCTCGGGGGGCAGATACGCAGTATTTT. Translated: CASSDSRGADTQYF.